This T cell receptor beta chain was retrieved from a study of T cell responses to AZD1222 COVID-19 vaccine (dated by TCRdb to the early 2020s). At the level of the whole study: Because spike-specific TCR depth and breadth did not differ between the two schedules, AZD1222 recipients who got a second dose at roughly 4 weeks were pooled with those who got a second dose at roughly 12 weeks. TCR sequencing covered some 250 trial participants: around 210 given two doses of AZD1222 and 26 given two doses of MenACWY control vaccine. Trial participants were enrolled by age into 18-55, 56-69 and 70-plus year subgroups, with around 140, 26 and 57 TCR-sequenced participants respectively.

The CDR3 regions of human TCRbeta chains were analyzed by immunosequencing. In the authors' own workflow: TCRs in the repertoires were compared against a reference library of SARS-CoV-2-specific TCRs that had been generated with the MIRA antigen-specificity platform. Breadth meant the fraction of unique TCRs that were SARS-CoV-2-associated, whereas depth meant the fraction of total T cells that were SARS-CoV-2-associated. Each spike-specific TCR was assigned to its reactive spike region and to a CD4 or CD8 class using the MIRA data. Log10-transformed breadth and depth values were compared by one-way ANOVA with Sidak's multiple comparisons tests. The table comes from immuneACCESS by way of TCRdb, which keeps in-frame sequences with V and J called. Part of the clones is missing from these tables; in studies checked, under half for an unresolved V gene and the rest for unknown reasons. Clonal size and the V and J genes are those of that table, whereas D and trimming came from the DNA. Present in this sample are about 120,000 clones, 80% to 90% of which were seen just once. Of the sample, about 1.4% is held by the ten largest clones.

Points on this clone: Its antigen specificity is not known. No per-base quality is available; no much larger clone lies one base away.

For CDR1 and CDR2, the germline V gene lists MGHRA and YSYEKL. The CDR3 has 15 amino acids, counting the end cysteine and phenylalanine. The sequence is cut down to CDR3 DNA, 45 bases in frame from base 1. V trim: 2 bases; J trim: 0 bases; unmatched bases: 2. The investigation overall reported the following: Conclusions about previously exposed vaccinees are limited because only a handful of AZD1222 recipients were SARS-CoV-2 seropositive at baseline. The 56-69-year group was small, and its depth increase did not reach significance, likely because of low power. Reportedly, almost half of the unique spike-specific TCRs recognized epitopes lying outside the regions that are mutated in the B.1.351 and B.1.1.7 variants. The vaccine-associated CD4 TCRs covered the entire spike protein, and the dominant responses fell in regions 160-218 and 743-854. After two AZD1222 doses, both the breadth and the depth of spike-specific TCRs were significantly higher than at day 0 and than in MenACWY recipients. Most participants were white British and females outnumbered males, and the authors suggested that clonal diversity may have been underestimated. No day 14 peak-response samples were available, so repertoires were characterized only after the peak T cell response.

The sample's time point, from its label and the paper: baseline before first vaccination. Samples from vaccinated people were obtained from the UK trials COV001 and COV002, which included a single-blind randomized controlled phase 2/3 trial of AZD1222 (ChAdOx1 nCoV-19) in healthy adults. For TCRbeta chain sequencing, PBMC samples were collected from trial participants at day 0 and at day 28 after the second dose. The receptor's source is an adult in good health. This sample comprised peripheral blood, obtained on day 0 of AZD1222 vaccination. The chain joins TRBV4-1 to TRBJ2-7, with 9 bases in between that match TRBD2. The CDR3 corresponds to CASSQHSGSSYEQYF. The DNA sequence is given as TGCGCCAGCAGCCAACATAGCGGGAGCTCCTACGAGCAGTACTTC.